This T cell receptor (beta chain) emerged from a study of shared clonotypes between healthy human individuals. The study, taken as a whole, reports: Measured sharing among donors was expected to vary with sequencing depth. Only a few donors were included, so the genetic and exposure-history diversity represented was limited.

Germline loops: CDR1 SEHNR, CDR2 FQNEAQ (reference sequence). This CDR3 has 15 amino acids. The germline V and J ends were trimmed by 5 bases and 2 bases, with 15 bases remaining between them. As concerns this clone: Antigen: not known.

In the original analysis: Junction-only immunoSEQ sequences carried no quality scores, so filtering differed. Some clones are missing from TCRdb's copy, which holds only in-frame ones; the method was immunoSEQ multiplex PCR. D and trimming were read from the DNA, whereas the V and J calls and clone size are those reported in that table. The data contain about 990,000 clones, around 82% of them singletons. The V gene is TRBV7-9, the J gene TRBJ1-2; D not resolved. Source material: memory CD4+ T cells from PBMCs. Sample subset: CD45RA-negative fraction. This TCR derives from a man aged 18-30 years in good health. Some clones in this sample may be carry-over from other donors' samples. Here the CDR3 DNA reads TGTGCCAGCAGCCCTCCCGCTGCATTGAACTATGGCTACACCTTC. This codes for CASSPPAALNYGYTF.